This entry concerns a single TCR beta chain. The target antigen is unknown. This sample was taken from a study of PD-1 blockade in classical Hodgkin lymphoma. Looking at the study overall: Patients were treated with nivolumab at 3 mg/kg, and this was given intravenously every 2 weeks. Study results and limitations: By C4D1, diversity of CD4+ TCRs had risen significantly, whereas that of CD8+ TCRs had not. Relative to healthy donors, newly diagnosed patients reportedly had lower baseline TCR diversity, which was reported as lower still in relapsed/refractory patients. Nivolumab starters within 1 year of ASCT were excluded.

Each patient relapsed following autologous stem cell transplantation, and prior brentuximab vedotin exposure differed. This CDR3 contains 14 residues. V was trimmed by 5 bases and J by 5 bases, leaving 12 bases between them. Germline V lookup: CDR1 SGHTA, CDR2 FQGNSA. Sequenced by immunoSEQ multiplex PCR; TCRdb stores in-frame clones only, minus some. The sample holds about 26,000 clones, around 70% seen once. The rearrangement links TRBV7-2 to TRBJ2-2; D tentatively reads TRBD1 or TRBD2 (5 bases each). This receptor was taken from a human donor with classical Hodgkin lymphoma. Here the sequenced sample was peripheral blood mononuclear cells (PBMCs), taken before the second cycle of nivolumab. CDR3 sequence: CASSQIWGTGELFF. CDR3 DNA: TGTGCCAGCAGCCAAATTTGGGGGACCGGGGAGCTGTTTTTT.